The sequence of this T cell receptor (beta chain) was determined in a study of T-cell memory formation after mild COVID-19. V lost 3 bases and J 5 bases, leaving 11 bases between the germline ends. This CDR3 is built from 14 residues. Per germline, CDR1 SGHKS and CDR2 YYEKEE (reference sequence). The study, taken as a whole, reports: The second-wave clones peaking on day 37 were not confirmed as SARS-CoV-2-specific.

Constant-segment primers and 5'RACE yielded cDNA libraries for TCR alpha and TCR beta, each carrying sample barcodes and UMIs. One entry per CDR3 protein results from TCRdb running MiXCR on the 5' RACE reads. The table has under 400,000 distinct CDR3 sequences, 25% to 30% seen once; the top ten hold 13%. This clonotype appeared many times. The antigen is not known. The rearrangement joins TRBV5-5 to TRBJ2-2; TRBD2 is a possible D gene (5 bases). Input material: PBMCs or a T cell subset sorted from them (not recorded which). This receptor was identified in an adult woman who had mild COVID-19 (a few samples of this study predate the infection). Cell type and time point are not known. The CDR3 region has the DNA TGTGCCAGCAGCTCCGCTGCGGGTACCGGGGAGCTGTTTTTT. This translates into CASSSAAGTGELFF. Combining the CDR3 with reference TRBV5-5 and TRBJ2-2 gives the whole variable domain DAGVTQSPTHLIKTRGQQVTLRCSPISGHKSVSWYQQVLGQGPQFIFQYYEKEERGRGNFPDRFSARQFPNYSSELNVNALLLGDSALYLCASSSAAGTGELFFGEGSRLTVL.